This T cell receptor beta chain appears in the sequencing data of a study of cytomegalovirus exposure and HLA in healthy donors. Study conclusions and caveats: Analyzed later, most CMV-associated TCR beta chains appeared HLA-restricted.

There are a few counts of this clone. Antigen: not known. Germline trimming cut 5 bases from V and 3 bases from J; bases unmatched to any gene: 7. The CDR3 spans 16 residues. The germline gives CDR1 LNHDA, CDR2 SQIVND (reference sequence). While unrecorded immune exposures were likely, the donors were nominally healthy when sampled. Primers included in the PCR were 60 Vbeta and 13 Jbeta primers. Repertoires were generated with immunoSEQ multiplex PCR, while TCRdb's copy carries only in-frame clones and drops some. The sample holds about 160,000 clones, roughly 78% seen once. This rearrangement joins TRBV19 to TRBJ2-2; 9 nucleotides match TRBD2. Material for sequencing was PBMCs. The receptor was derived from a man aged 40-49 years in good health and CMV-seronegative. CDR3 sequence (DNA): TGTGCCAGTAGTCCCACTAGCGGGCTATACACCGGGGAGCTGTTTTTT. Translating gives CASSPTSGLYTGELFF.